The sequence of this T cell receptor beta chain was determined in a study of T cell repertoires in cytomegalovirus infection. Study details: Both a matching HLA type and CMV infection were indicated by public TCR beta signatures.

TCRdb re-called the reads through MiXCR, storing one row per CDR3 protein. Among around 450,000 distinct CDR3 sequences listed, roughly 31% were seen once. The CDR3 has 15 amino acids. Germline V gene data show CDR1 as SGHVS and CDR2 as FQNEAQ. As for this clonotype: Its target is unknown. At one end, the junction sequence differs from germline, possibly due to a read error.

Overall study results and limits: Cumulative public TCR beta family frequency identified CMV carriers with the relevant HLA. CMV-specific TCR beta clonotypes restricted by HLA-C were the ones dominating the ex vivo response.

Sequenced sample: PBMCs. This clonotype was sampled from a human donor in good health (CMV status not recorded). Some clones in this sample may be carry-over from other donors' samples. This chain connects TRBV7-8 to TRBJ1-1, with 9 bases fitting TRBD1. The CDR3 sequence is CASILGQGMNTEAFF. Written as DNA, the CDR3 is TGTGCCAGCATCTTAGGACAGGGGATGAACACTGAAGCTTTCTTT.